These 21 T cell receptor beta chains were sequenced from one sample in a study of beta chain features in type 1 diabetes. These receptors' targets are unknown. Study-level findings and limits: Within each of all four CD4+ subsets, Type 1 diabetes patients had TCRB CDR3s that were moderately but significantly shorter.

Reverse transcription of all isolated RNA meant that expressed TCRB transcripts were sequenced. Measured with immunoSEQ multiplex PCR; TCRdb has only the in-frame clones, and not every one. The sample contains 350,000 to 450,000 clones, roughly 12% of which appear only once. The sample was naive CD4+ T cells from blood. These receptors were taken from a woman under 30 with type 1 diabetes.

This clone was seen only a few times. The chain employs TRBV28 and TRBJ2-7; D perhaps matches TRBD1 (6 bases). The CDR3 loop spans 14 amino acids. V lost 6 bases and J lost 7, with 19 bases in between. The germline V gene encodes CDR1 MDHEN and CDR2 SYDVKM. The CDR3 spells CASSEPTGTSEQYF. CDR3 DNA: TGTGCCAGCAGCGAGCCAACAGGGACGTCGGAGCAGTACTTC.

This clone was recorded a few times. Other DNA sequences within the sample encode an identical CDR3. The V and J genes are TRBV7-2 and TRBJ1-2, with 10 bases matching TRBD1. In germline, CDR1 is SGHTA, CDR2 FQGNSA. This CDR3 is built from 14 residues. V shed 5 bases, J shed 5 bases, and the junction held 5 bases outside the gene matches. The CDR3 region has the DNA TGTGCCAGCAGCCTCGGACAGGGGGGATATGGCTACACCTTC. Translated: CASSLGQGGYGYTF.

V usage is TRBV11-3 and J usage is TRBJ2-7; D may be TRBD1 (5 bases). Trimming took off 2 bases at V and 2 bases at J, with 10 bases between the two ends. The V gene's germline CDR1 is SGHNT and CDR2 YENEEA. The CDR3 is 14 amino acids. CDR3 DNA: TGTGCCAGCAGCTTACTCAGGACAACCTACGAGCAGTACTTC. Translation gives CASSLLRTTYEQYF.

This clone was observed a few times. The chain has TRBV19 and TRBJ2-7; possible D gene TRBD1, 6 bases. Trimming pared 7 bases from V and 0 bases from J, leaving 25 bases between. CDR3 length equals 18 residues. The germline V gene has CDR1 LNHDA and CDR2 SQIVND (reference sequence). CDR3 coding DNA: TGTGCCAGTACCATCGGTCCTGTTGGTAGGGGGAGCTCCTACGAGCAGTACTTC. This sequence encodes CASTIGPVGRGSSYEQYF.

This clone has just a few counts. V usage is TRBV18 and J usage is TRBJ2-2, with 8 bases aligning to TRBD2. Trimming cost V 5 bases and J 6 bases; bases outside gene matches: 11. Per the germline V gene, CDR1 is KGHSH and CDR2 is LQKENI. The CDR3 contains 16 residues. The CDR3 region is CASSSLREGLAGELFF. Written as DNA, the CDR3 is TGTGCCAGCTCATCCCTCCGGGAGGGCCTGGCCGGGGAGCTGTTTTTT.

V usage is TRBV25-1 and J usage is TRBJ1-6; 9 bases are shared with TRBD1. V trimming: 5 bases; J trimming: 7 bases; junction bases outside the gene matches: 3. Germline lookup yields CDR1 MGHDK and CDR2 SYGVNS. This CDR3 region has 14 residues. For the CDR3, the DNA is TGTGCCAGCAGTCCCGACAGGGGGAATTCACCCCTCCACTTT. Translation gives CASSPDRGNSPLHF. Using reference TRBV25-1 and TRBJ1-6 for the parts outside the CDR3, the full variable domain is EADIYQTPRYLVIGTGKKITLECSQTMGHDKMYWYQQDPGMELHLIHYSYGVNSTEKGDLSSESTVSRIRTEHFPLTLESARPSHTSQYLCASSPDRGNSPLHFGNGTRLTVT.

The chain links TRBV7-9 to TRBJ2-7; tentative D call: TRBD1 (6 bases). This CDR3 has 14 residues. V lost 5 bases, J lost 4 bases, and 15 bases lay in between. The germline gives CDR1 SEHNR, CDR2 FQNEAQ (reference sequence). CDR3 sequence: CASSQTTGSYEQYF. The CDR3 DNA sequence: TGTGCCAGCAGCCAAACAACAGGGTCTTACGAGCAGTACTTC.

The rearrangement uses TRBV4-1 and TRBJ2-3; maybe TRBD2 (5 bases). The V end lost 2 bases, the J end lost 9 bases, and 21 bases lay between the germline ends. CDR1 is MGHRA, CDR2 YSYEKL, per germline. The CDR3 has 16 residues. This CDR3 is CASSQLPSGRLGTQYF. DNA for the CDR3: TGCGCCAGCAGCCAATTGCCCAGCGGAAGGTTGGGAACGCAGTATTTT.

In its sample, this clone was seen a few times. The CDR3 here is CASGLRQEAFF. The CDR3, as DNA: TGTGCTAGTGGTTTGAGACAGGAAGCTTTCTTT. The rearrangement joins TRBV12-5 to TRBJ1-1; perhaps TRBD1 as D (5 bases). Germline-derived CDR1 and CDR2 are LGHNT and FRNRAP. With 2 bases removed from V and 8 bases from J, the gap between germline ends came to 6 bases. The CDR3 spans 11 residues. The variable domain in full, completed from reference TRBV12-5 and TRBJ1-1, reads DARVTQTPRHKVTEMGQEVTMRCQPILGHNTVFWYRQTMMQGLELLAYFRNRAPLDDSGMPKDRFSAEMPDATLATLKIQPSEPRDSAVYFCASGLRQEAFFGQGTRLTVV.

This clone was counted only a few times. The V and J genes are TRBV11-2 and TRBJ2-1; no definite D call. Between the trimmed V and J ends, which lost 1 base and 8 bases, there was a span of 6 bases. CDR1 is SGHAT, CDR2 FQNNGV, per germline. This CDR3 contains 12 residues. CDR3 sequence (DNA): TGTGCCAGCAGCTTAGGACTCGATGAGCAGTTCTTC. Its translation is CASSLGLDEQFF.

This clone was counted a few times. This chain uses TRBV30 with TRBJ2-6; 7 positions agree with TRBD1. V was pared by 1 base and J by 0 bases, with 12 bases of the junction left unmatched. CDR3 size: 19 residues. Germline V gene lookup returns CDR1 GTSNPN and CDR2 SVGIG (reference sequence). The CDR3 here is CAWSETGALISSGANVLTF. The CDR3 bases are TGTGCCTGGAGTGAAACAGGGGCCCTGATAAGCTCTGGGGCCAACGTCCTGACTTTC.

The CDR3 nucleotides are TGTGCCAGCAGCTTAGGATTCGGGAACTACGAGCAGTACTTC. This encodes CASSLGFGNYEQYF. V is TRBV7-2 and J is TRBJ2-7, with D perhaps TRBD2 (5 bases). From germline, CDR1 is SGHTA and CDR2 FQGNSA. The CDR3 consists of 14 residues. V was cut by 1 base and J by 3 bases, with 10 bases left in between.

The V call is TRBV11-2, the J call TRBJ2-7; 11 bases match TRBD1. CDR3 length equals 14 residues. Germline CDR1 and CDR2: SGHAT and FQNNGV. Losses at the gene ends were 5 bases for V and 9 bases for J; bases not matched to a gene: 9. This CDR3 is CASSPGTGGPRQYF. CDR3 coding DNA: TGTGCCAGCAGCCCTGGGACAGGGGGACCCAGGCAGTACTTC.

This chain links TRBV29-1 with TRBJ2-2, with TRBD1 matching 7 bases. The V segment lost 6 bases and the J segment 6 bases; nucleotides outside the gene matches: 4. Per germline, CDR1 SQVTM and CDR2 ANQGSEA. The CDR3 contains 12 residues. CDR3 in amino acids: CSVNRGAGELFF. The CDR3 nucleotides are TGCAGCGTAAACAGGGGTGCCGGGGAGCTGTTTTTT.

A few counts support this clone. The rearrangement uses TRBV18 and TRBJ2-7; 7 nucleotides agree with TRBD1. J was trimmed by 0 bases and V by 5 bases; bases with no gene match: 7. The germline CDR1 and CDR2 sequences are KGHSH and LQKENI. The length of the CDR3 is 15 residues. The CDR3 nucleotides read TGTGCCAGCTCAGTTGTGGGGACAGCCTCCTACGAGCAGTACTTC. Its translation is CASSVVGTASYEQYF. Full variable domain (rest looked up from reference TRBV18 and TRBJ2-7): NAGVMQNPRHLVRRRGQEARLRCSPMKGHSHVYWYRQLPEEGLKFMVYLQKENIIDESGMPKERFSAEFPKEGPSILRIQQVVRGDSAAYFCASSVVGTASYEQYFGPGTRLTVT.

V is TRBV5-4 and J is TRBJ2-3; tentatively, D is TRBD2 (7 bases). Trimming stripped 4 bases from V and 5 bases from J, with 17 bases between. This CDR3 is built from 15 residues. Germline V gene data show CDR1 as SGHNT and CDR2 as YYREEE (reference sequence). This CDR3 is CASSRGGTQLDTQYF. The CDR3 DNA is TGTGCCAGCAGCCGCGGGGGCACACAACTAGATACGCAGTATTTT.

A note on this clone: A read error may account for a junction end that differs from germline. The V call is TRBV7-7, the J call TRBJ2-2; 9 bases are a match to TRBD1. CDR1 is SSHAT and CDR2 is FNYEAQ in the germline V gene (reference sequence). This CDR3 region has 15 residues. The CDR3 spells CASSARTGVAGELFF. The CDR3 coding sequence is TGTGCTAGCAGCGCCAGGACAGGGGTTGCCGGGGAGCTGTTTTTT.

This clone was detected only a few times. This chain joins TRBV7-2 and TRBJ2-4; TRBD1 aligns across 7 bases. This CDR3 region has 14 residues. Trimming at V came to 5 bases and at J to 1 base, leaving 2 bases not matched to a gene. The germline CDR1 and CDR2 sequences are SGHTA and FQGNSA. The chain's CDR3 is CASSQTGAKNIQYF. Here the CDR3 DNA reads TGTGCCAGCAGCCAGACAGGGGCCAAAAACATTCAGTACTTC.

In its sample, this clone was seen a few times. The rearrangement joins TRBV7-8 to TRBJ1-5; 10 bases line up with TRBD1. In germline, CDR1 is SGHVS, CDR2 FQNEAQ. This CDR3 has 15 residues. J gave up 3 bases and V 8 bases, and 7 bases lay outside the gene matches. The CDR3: CASARTGGLNQPQHF. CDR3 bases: TGTGCCAGCGCACGGACAGGGGGACTCAATCAGCCCCAGCATTTT.

DNA of the CDR3: TGTGCCAGCAGCGTGCAGGGACAGGCCCCGGGGGAGACCCAGTACTTC. This sequence encodes CASSVQGQAPGETQYF. V is TRBV9 and J is TRBJ2-5, with TRBD1 identical over 8 bases. From germline, CDR1 is SGDLS and CDR2 YYNGEE. CDR3 length: 16 amino acids. V lost 2 bases, J lost 5 bases, and 11 bases stayed unmatched.

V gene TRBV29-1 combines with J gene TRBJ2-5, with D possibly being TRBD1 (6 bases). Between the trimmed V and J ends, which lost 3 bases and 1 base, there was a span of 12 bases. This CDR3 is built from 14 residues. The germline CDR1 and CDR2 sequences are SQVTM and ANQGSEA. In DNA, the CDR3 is TGCAGCGTTGATGGACAGAATACCCAAGAGACCCAGTACTTC. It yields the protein CSVDGQNTQETQYF.